This T cell receptor (beta chain) derives from a study of blood T cell repertoires in COVID-19. This clone was seen more than once but under ten times. This CDR3 spans 11 amino acids. Germline lookup yields CDR1 DFQATT and CDR2 SNEGSKA (reference sequence). V gave up 3 bases and J gave up 8 bases, with 10 bases separating them. Original analysis: The authors estimated nucleated cell counts from reference gene primer amplification. Profiling relied on immunoSEQ multiplex PCR, and the TCRdb table lists in-frame clones only, not all of them. Clonal size and the V and J genes are those of that table, whereas D and trimming came from the DNA. The data show more than 100,000 clones, more than 80% seen once.

The rearrangement links TRBV20-1 to TRBJ1-2; no reliable D call. What was sequenced was peripheral blood. This clonotype was sampled from a human donor in a cohort sampled during active COVID-19. CDR3 DNA sequence: TGCAGTGCTAGTTCGAGTCGGGGCTACACCTTC. This sequence encodes CSASSSRGYTF.